What follows describes a single TCR beta chain. What it recognizes is unknown. This record comes from a study of blood T cells in healthy people across ages. Through a sample-barcoded 5' primer and a J-beta primer mix, a second PCR was run for about 6 to 11 cycles. TCRdb re-called the 5' RACE reads with MiXCR, one entry per CDR3 protein. The table records 700,000 or so distinct CDR3 sequences, about 43% of them present only once. Deletions cut 1 base from V and 0 bases from J, with 11 bases between. The CDR3 is 16 amino acids. Germline CDR1 is LGHNA and CDR2 is YSLEER. General study points: Age advanced and TCR beta diversity per million T cells fell, roughly linearly.

This chain joins TRBV4-3 and TRBJ2-3; D might be TRBD1 or TRBD2, each matching 6 bases. Sequencing used blood. This receptor was obtained from an older man in good health. As DNA, the CDR3 is TGCGCCAGCAGCCAAGTGACGGGGGCTAGCACAGATACGCAGTATTTT. As protein: CASSQVTGASTDTQYF.